The 13 T cell receptor beta chains in this list originate from one sample, sequenced in a study of chemoradiotherapy in HPV16-positive cancers. Profiling relied on immunoSEQ multiplex PCR, and the TCRdb table lists in-frame clones only, not all of them. The sample contains over 13,000 clones, 78% of which appear only once. This specimen was acquired from a patient who underwent chemoradiotherapy. The source is a human donor with HPV-associated anogenital cancer.

V gene TRBV27 combines with J gene TRBJ1-5, with a tentative D call TRBD1 (5 bases). The CDR3 sequence is 19 residues long. V gave up 2 bases and J gave up 0 bases, with 20 bases separating them. CDR1 is MNHEY and CDR2 is SMNVEV in the germline V gene (reference sequence). This CDR3 reads CASSLDSPPTHYSNQPQHF. CDR3 DNA sequence: TGTGCCAGCAGTTTAGACAGCCCTCCTACCCATTATAGCAATCAGCCCCAGCATTTT.

The gene calls are TRBV7-8 and TRBJ1-6; 9 bases fit TRBD1. CDR1 is SGHVS, CDR2 FQNEAQ, per germline. The trim removed 4 bases at V and 6 bases at J, leaving 1 base unmatched. This CDR3 contains 14 residues. The CDR3 DNA reads TGTGCCAGCAGCTGGACAGGGGTTAATTCACCCCTCCACTTT. Protein product: CASSWTGVNSPLHF. Drawing the rest from reference TRBV7-8 and TRBJ1-6, the complete variable domain is GAGVSQSPRYKVAKRGQDVALRCDPISGHVSLFWYQQALGQGPEFLTYFQNEAQLDKSGLPSDRFFAERPEGSVSTLKIQRTQQEDSAVYLCASSWTGVNSPLHFGNGTRLTVT.

In its sample, this clone was seen a few times. The chain joins TRBV11-2 to TRBJ1-3; perhaps TRBD1 as D (6 bases). The CDR3 runs 15 residues. CDR1 and CDR2 (germline): SGHAT, FQNNGV. V was clipped by 5 bases and J by 5 bases, with 16 bases between them. CDR3 in DNA: TGTGCCAGCAGCCCAGCGGGGGCCTATAGAAACACCATATATTTT. Its protein is CASSPAGAYRNTIYF.

V usage is TRBV2 and J usage is TRBJ1-5, with D unclear. V lost 3 bases and J 3 bases, leaving 9 bases between the germline ends. From germline, CDR1 is SNHLY and CDR2 FYNNEI. The CDR3 contains 14 residues. As DNA, the CDR3 is TGTGCCAGCAGTGACCGGGCCATCAATCAGCCCCAGCATTTT. This sequence encodes CASSDRAINQPQHF. The full variable domain, in which reference TRBV2 and TRBJ1-5 provide the parts outside the CDR3, is EPEVTQTPSHQVTQMGQEVILRCVPISNHLYFYWYRQILGQKVEFLVSFYNNEISEKSEIFDDQFSVERPDGSNFTLKIRSTKLEDSAMYFCASSDRAINQPQHFGDGTRLSIL.

The CDR3 sequence is CASSRDGTEAFF. In nucleotides, the CDR3 is TGTGCCAGCAGCCGGGATGGAACTGAAGCTTTCTTT. The chain combines TRBV7-3 with TRBJ1-1; D unclear. Germline V gives CDR1 SGHTA, CDR2 FQGTGA. V was shortened by 5 bases and J by 5 bases, with 9 bases between the two germline ends. There are 12 residues in the CDR3.

The chain recombines TRBV4-3 with TRBJ1-2, with 7 bases lining up with TRBD1. The CDR3 is 15 residues long. CDR1 is LGHNA and CDR2 is YSLEER in the germline V gene. V shed 0 bases and J 2 bases; nucleotides not matched to a gene: 3. Written as DNA, the CDR3 is TGCGCCAGCAGCCAAGACAGGGGGGGAAACTATGGCTACACCTTC. It translates to CASSQDRGGNYGYTF.

This clone has only a few counts. The chain carries TRBV6-5 and TRBJ2-2, with D tentatively TRBD1 (5 bases). CDR3 length: 14 residues. Trimming stripped 6 bases from V and 0 bases from J, with 8 bases between. Germline V gene sequence: CDR1 MNHEY, CDR2 SVGAGI. CDR3 in amino acids: CASRDRSNTGELFF. The CDR3 bases are TGTGCCAGCAGAGACAGATCGAACACCGGGGAGCTGTTTTTT.

There are a few counts of this clone. The rearrangement joins TRBV13 to TRBJ2-7; a weak D match, TRBD1 (6 bases). Germline CDR1 PRHDT, CDR2 FYEKMQ (reference sequence). V gave up 5 bases and J gave up 2 bases, with 13 bases separating them. The CDR3 has 14 amino acids. The CDR3 DNA sequence: TGTGCCAGCAGCCCCAATGACAGGCCCTACGAGCAGTACTTC. Encoded protein: CASSPNDRPYEQYF.

The chain uses TRBV7-8 and TRBJ2-2; 9 bases are a match to TRBD1. Germline values: CDR1 SGHVS, CDR2 FQNEAQ. CDR3 size: 14 residues. The junction had 4 bases not matched to a gene; V was cut back by 5 bases and J by 6 bases. CDR3 sequence: CASSLDRGAGELFF. The DNA for the CDR3 is TGTGCCAGCAGCCTTGACAGGGGGGCCGGGGAGCTGTTTTTT. The entire variable domain, with the rest obtained from reference TRBV7-8 and TRBJ2-2, is as follows: GAGVSQSPRYKVAKRGQDVALRCDPISGHVSLFWYQQALGQGPEFLTYFQNEAQLDKSGLPSDRFFAERPEGSVSTLKIQRTQQEDSAVYLCASSLDRGAGELFFGEGSRLTVL.

V usage is TRBV18 and J usage is TRBJ1-2; D is unclear. CDR3 length: 14 residues. CDR1 and CDR2 from the germline V gene are KGHSH and LQKENI. V dropped 2 bases and J dropped 4 bases, with 11 bases sitting between them. The CDR3 spells CASSPSDGGYGYTF. Written as DNA, the CDR3 is TGTGCCAGCTCACCATCCGACGGAGGCTATGGCTACACCTTC.

The chain uses TRBV2 and TRBJ1-5; no definite D call. V was pared by 7 bases and J by 3 bases, with 16 bases between. The CDR3 totals 15 residues. The germline V gene has CDR1 SNHLY and CDR2 FYNNEI. The CDR3 DNA follows: TGTGCCAGCAAGATGGAAAACCTTCACAATCAGCCCCAGCATTTT. It encodes CASKMENLHNQPQHF.

This clone was counted once. J is TRBJ2-7 and V is TRBV5-6; D may be TRBD1 (6 bases). The germline V gene has CDR1 SGHDT and CDR2 YYEEEE. Trimming removed 3 bases at V and 3 bases at J, with 16 bases between. The CDR3 length is 15 residues. CDR3 region: CASSSPTGSYYEQYF. The CDR3 bases are TGTGCCAGCAGCTCCCCGACAGGCTCCTACTACGAGCAGTACTTC. Based on the CDR3 plus reference TRBV5-6 and TRBJ2-7, the full variable domain is DAGVTQSPTHLIKTRGQQVTLRCSPKSGHDTVSWYQQALGQGPQFIFQYYEEEERQRGNFPDRFSGHQFPNYSSELNVNALLLGDSALYLCASSSPTGSYYEQYFGPGTRLTVT.

This sequence joins TRBV6-6 and TRBJ1-5, with TRBD1 matching over 7 bases. CDR3 length: 14 residues. Germline loops: CDR1 MNHNY, CDR2 SVGAGI (reference sequence). V trimming: 6 bases; J trimming: 5 bases; junction bases outside the gene matches: 7. In DNA, the CDR3 is TGTGCCAGCAGCTATAATGACAGGGATCAGCCCCAGCATTTT. As protein: CASSYNDRDQPQHF.